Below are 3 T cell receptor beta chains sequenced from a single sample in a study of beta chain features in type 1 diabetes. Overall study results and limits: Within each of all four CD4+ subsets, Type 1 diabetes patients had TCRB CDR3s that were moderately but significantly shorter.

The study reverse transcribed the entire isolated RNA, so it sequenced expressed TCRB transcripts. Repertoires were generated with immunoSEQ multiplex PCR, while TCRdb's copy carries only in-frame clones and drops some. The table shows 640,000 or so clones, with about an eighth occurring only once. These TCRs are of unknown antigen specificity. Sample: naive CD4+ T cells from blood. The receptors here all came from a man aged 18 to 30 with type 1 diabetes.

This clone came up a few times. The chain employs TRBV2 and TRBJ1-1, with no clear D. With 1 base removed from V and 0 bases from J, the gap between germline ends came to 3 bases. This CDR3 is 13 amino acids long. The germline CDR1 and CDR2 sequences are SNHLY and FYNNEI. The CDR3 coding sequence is TGTGCCAGCAGTGAAGGAGTGAACACTGAAGCTTTCTTT. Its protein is CASSEGVNTEAFF.

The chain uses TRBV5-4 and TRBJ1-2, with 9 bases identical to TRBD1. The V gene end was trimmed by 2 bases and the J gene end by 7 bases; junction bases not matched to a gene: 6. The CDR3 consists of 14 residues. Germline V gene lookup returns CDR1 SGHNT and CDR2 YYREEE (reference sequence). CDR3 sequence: CASSFRTGDGGYTF. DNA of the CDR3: TGTGCCAGCAGCTTCCGGACAGGGGACGGTGGCTACACCTTC.

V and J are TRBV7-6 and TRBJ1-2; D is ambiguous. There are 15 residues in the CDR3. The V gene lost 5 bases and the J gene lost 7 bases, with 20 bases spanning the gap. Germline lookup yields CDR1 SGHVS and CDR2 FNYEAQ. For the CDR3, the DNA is TGTGCCAGCAGCCCACGGTGGGAGGGCCTAGGTGGCTACACCTTC. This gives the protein CASSPRWEGLGGYTF.